Below, 18 T cell receptor beta chains from the same sample are listed, as sequenced in a study of lymphopenia after photon versus proton radiotherapy. Using immunoSEQ multiplex PCR, the repertoire was profiled, and TCRdb retains in-frame clones only, with some absent. The data show approximately 50,000 clones, about 83% seen once. The specimen comprised peripheral blood, sampled from a patient treated with photon-based radiotherapy. The receptor source for this set is a man between 50 and 59 years old with gastric cancer.

J is TRBJ2-3 and V is TRBV7-9; a weak D match, TRBD1 (5 bases). V dropped 1 base and J dropped 3 bases, with 11 bases sitting between them. CDR3 size: 15 residues. From germline, CDR1 is SEHNR and CDR2 FQNEAQ (reference sequence). The CDR3 region is CASSLVQGRTDTQYF. CDR3 nucleotide sequence: TGTGCCAGCAGCTTAGTCCAGGGTCGGACAGATACGCAGTATTTT.

This clone appeared once. The chain employs TRBV15 and TRBJ1-1, with D perhaps TRBD1 (5 bases). This CDR3 region has 18 residues. V lost 0 bases, J lost 7 bases, and 24 bases lay in between. Per the germline V gene, CDR1 is LNHNV and CDR2 is YYDKDF (reference sequence). This CDR3 is CATSRDQRSGGKRSEAFF. CDR3 coding DNA: TGTGCCACCAGCAGAGATCAGCGCAGTGGGGGGAAACGGAGTGAAGCTTTCTTT.

The chain carries TRBV19 and TRBJ2-7; 10 nucleotides align to TRBD2. V was clipped by 6 bases and J by 1 base; unmatched bases: 6. The CDR3 is 15 amino acids. Germline CDR1 reads LNHDA; CDR2 reads SQIVND (reference sequence). Written as DNA, the CDR3 is TGTGCCAGTAGAAGGACTAGCGGACAATCCTACGAGCAGTACTTC. Translating gives CASRRTSGQSYEQYF.

In this sample, this clone turned up once. The rearrangement uses TRBV21-1 and TRBJ2-7; the table's D call, TRBD1, has no DNA check behind it. TRBV21-1 has pseudogene status. This CDR3 spans 14 amino acids. The CDR3 DNA reads TGTGCCAGCAGCACTAAGACAGGGGAGTACGAGCAGTACTTC. This codes for CASSTKTGEYEQYF.

CDR3 residues: CASVQGASNQPQHF. The CDR3 DNA is TGTGCCAGCGTTCAGGGGGCAAGCAATCAGCCCCAGCATTTT. V usage is TRBV7-8 and J usage is TRBJ1-5, with TRBD1 identical over 8 bases. This CDR3 contains 14 residues. J was trimmed by 1 base and V by 8 bases; bases with no gene match: 4. Germline V CDR1 and CDR2: SGHVS, FQNEAQ.

The chain has TRBV18 and TRBJ1-1; 7 bases are shared with TRBD1. The CDR3 extends over 13 amino acids. Germline V gene sequence: CDR1 KGHSH, CDR2 LQKENI. V lost 6 bases, J lost 5 bases, and 6 bases stayed unmatched. This CDR3 is CASSRDRETEAFF. The CDR3 nucleotides are TGTGCCAGCTCTCGAGACAGGGAAACTGAAGCTTTCTTT.

This clone was seen many times. The rearrangement uses TRBV6-1 and TRBJ2-7; D might be TRBD2 (5 bases). CDR1 and CDR2 (germline): MNHNS, SASEGT. The V end lost 4 bases, the J end lost 2 bases, and 9 bases lay between the germline ends. CDR3 size: 13 residues. CDR3 amino acids: CASSAGSTYEQYF. The CDR3 bases are TGTGCCAGCAGTGCGGGATCAACCTACGAGCAGTACTTC.

This clone occurred once. The CDR3 here is CASSLGTSYEQYF. The CDR3 nucleotides are TGTGCCAGCTCCCTAGGAACTTCCTACGAGCAGTACTTC. The gene calls are TRBV18 and TRBJ2-7; D call uncertain. Germline V gene sequence: CDR1 KGHSH, CDR2 LQKENI. The V gene lost 6 bases and the J gene lost 1 base, with 10 bases spanning the gap. The CDR3 runs to 13 residues.

The chain couples TRBV11-2 to TRBJ2-1; D is unresolved. Between the trimmed V and J ends, which lost 2 bases and 2 bases, there was a span of 7 bases. The germline gives CDR1 SGHAT, CDR2 FQNNGV. This CDR3 spans 14 amino acids. Here the CDR3 DNA reads TGTGCCAGCAGCTTAAGGCTAGCCTACAATGAGCAGTTCTTC. Translating gives CASSLRLAYNEQFF.

The rearrangement links TRBV5-1 to TRBJ2-7, with TRBD1 matching over 7 bases. Germline CDR1 and CDR2: SGHRS and YFSETQ. The CDR3 contains 14 residues. V dropped 4 bases and J dropped 3; count of bases not matched to a gene: 7. CDR3 DNA sequence: TGCGCCAGCAGCCCGGGACAGCCCCGCTACGAGCAGTACTTC. This encodes CASSPGQPRYEQYF.

This CDR3 reads CASSLVSGSEPGSEQFF. CDR3 nucleotide sequence: TGTGCCAGCAGCTTAGTGAGCGGGAGTGAACCAGGCAGTGAGCAGTTCTTC. The genes are TRBV13 and TRBJ2-1; 8 nucleotides match TRBD2. With 1 base clipped from V and 9 bases from J, the junction kept 14 bases outside the gene matches. Germline V gene data show CDR1 as PRHDT and CDR2 as FYEKMQ (reference sequence). This CDR3 region has 17 residues.

V is TRBV6-4 and J is TRBJ2-7; 8 nucleotides line up with TRBD2. Trimming at V came to 5 bases and at J to 5 bases, leaving 8 bases not matched to a gene. This CDR3 has 14 amino acids. Germline CDR1 and CDR2: MRHNA and SNTAGT. The CDR3 loop reads CASSPGGPGDEQYF. The CDR3 coding sequence is TGTGCCAGCAGTCCGGGAGGGCCAGGCGACGAGCAGTACTTC.

The chain is built from TRBV30 and TRBJ2-5, with D uncertain. The CDR3 loop spans 12 amino acids. The germline V and J ends were trimmed by 3 bases and 0 bases, with 5 bases remaining between them. The germline gives CDR1 GTSNPN, CDR2 SVGIG (reference sequence). The CDR3 sequence is CAWRPDQETQYF. CDR3 DNA sequence: TGTGCCTGGAGGCCAGACCAAGAGACCCAGTACTTC.

The chain carries TRBV9 and TRBJ2-1, with D possibly TRBD1 on 5 matching bases. CDR3 length equals 12 residues. Looked up from germline, CDR1 is SGDLS and CDR2 is YYNGEE. Trimming removed 0 bases from V and 8 bases from J, with 6 bases in between. Here the CDR3 reads CASSVGGHEQFF. In DNA, the CDR3 is TGTGCCAGCAGCGTAGGGGGCCATGAGCAGTTCTTC.

This chain uses TRBV11-2 with TRBJ2-7; D is possibly TRBD1 (5 bases). The CDR3 has 13 residues. The V gene lost 1 base and the J gene lost 4 bases, with 8 bases spanning the gap. CDR1 and CDR2 from the germline V gene are SGHAT and FQNNGV. CDR3 DNA sequence: TGTGCCAGCAGCTTAGTTCAGGGATACGAGCAGTACTTC. As protein: CASSLVQGYEQYF.

This clone was seen more than once but under ten times. The chain combines TRBV7-9 with TRBJ1-2; 7 nucleotides line up with TRBD1. Germline V gene lookup returns CDR1 SEHNR and CDR2 FQNEAQ (reference sequence). V shed 5 bases, J shed 8 bases, and the junction held 11 bases outside the gene matches. This CDR3 has 14 residues. The CDR3 DNA reads as TGTGCCAGCAGCCCGGGACAGCCCGGCGAAGGCTACACCTTC. Its protein is CASSPGQPGEGYTF. Variable domain in full (rest from reference TRBV7-9 and TRBJ1-2): DTGVSQNPRHKITKRGQNVTFRCDPISEHNRLYWYRQTLGQGPEFLTYFQNEAQLEKSRLLSDRFSAERPKGSFSTLEIQRTEQGDSAMYLCASSPGQPGEGYTFGSGTRLTVV.

The genes are TRBV11-2 and TRBJ2-1; 10 bases align to TRBD2. Germline V lookup: CDR1 SGHAT, CDR2 FQNNGV. V dropped 2 bases and J dropped 4; count of bases not matched to a gene: 11. The CDR3 has 18 amino acids. The CDR3 loop reads CASSLSPLTSGLYNEQFF. CDR3 nucleotide sequence: TGTGCCAGCAGCTTATCCCCGCTGACTAGCGGGTTATACAATGAGCAGTTCTTC. The complete variable domain, with remaining parts taken from reference TRBV11-2 and TRBJ2-1, reads EAGVAQSPRYKIIEKRQSVAFWCNPISGHATLYWYQQILGQGPKLLIQFQNNGVVDDSQLPKDRFSAERLKGVDSTLKIQPAKLEDSAVYLCASSLSPLTSGLYNEQFFGPGTRLTVL.

DNA for the CDR3: TGTGCCAGCAGCTCCCCCGGGACAGGGATTACAGATACGCAGTATTTT. It translates to CASSSPGTGITDTQYF. The V gene is TRBV5-4, the J gene TRBJ2-3; 9 positions agree with TRBD1. The germline CDR1 and CDR2 sequences are SGHNT and YYREEE (reference sequence). J lost 3 bases, V lost 3 bases, and 8 bases had no gene match. This CDR3 comprises 16 residues.